These T cell receptor beta chains were read from a single sample in a study of T cells after yellow fever vaccination. Via MiXCR, TCRdb re-called the 5' RACE reads, giving one row per CDR3 protein. The data show 360,000 or so distinct CDR3 sequences, about 9.9% seen once. The sequencing here drew on PBMCs, taken on the day of the first yellow fever vaccination. These receptors originate from a man between 18 and 29 years old who received the YFV17D yellow fever vaccine. The CDR3 runs from the conserved cysteine through the conserved F or W. The D gene is left open where the match is weak. Size is stated for part of the rows, as once, few or many counts, or as a class when the clone is expanded.

CDR3 DNA	CDR3 protein	D gene	clone size	V gene	J gene
TGTGCCAGCAGACGACAGGGAATGGGCGGGCAGCCCCAGCATTTT	CASRRQGMGGQPQHF	TRBD1	few	TRBV6-1	TRBJ1-5
TGTGCCACCAGCAGCGGGACGGATGATGGCTTGCGGTATTTT	CATSSGTDDGLRYF	.	.	TRBV15	TRBJ2-3
TGTGCCAGCAGCAGATCGCTCTCTCATGGCTACACCTTC	CASSRSLSHGYTF	.	few	TRBV3-1	TRBJ1-2
TGTGCCAGCAGAAAACTTAGTGCCAAAAACATTCAGTACTTC	CASRKLSAKNIQYF	.	many	TRBV5-5	TRBJ2-4
TGCAGTGCTAGATTGTTCCAGAACACTGAAGCTTTCTTT	CSARLFQNTEAFF	.	.	TRBV20-1	TRBJ1-1
TGTGCCAGCAGCCTAGGGTCTAATTCACCCCTCCACTTT	CASSLGSNSPLHF	.	.	TRBV3-1	TRBJ1-6
TGTGCCAGCAGCCAAGTTGCTCGCGGGCGGGGGGGCAGCAATGAGCAGTTCTTC	CASSQVARGRGGSNEQFF	TRBD2	.	TRBV4-2	TRBJ2-1
TGCGCCAGCAGCTTGGGGACTAGCGGGGGGCAGTACAATGAGCAGTTCTTC	CASSLGTSGGQYNEQFF	TRBD2	few	TRBV5-1	TRBJ2-1
TGCGCCAGCAGCTCGGGACTCCTTGGGACTGAAGCTTTCTTT	CASSSGLLGTEAFF	.	.	TRBV5-1	TRBJ1-1
TGTGCCAGCAGCTTAAAGGACAGGCTCAACTATGGCTACACCTTC	CASSLKDRLNYGYTF	TRBD1	.	TRBV7-2	TRBJ1-2
TGTGCCAGCAGCTCACAGACCCCATATGGCTACACCTTC	CASSSQTPYGYTF	.	few	TRBV7-9	TRBJ1-2
TGCGCCAGCAGCCCGGGTGGGGTTTTCGGAAACACCATATATTTT	CASSPGGVFGNTIYF	.	many	TRBV5-1	TRBJ1-3
TGCGCCAGCAGCTTCATGGGGCATGGCACTGAAGCTTTCTTT	CASSFMGHGTEAFF	.	few	TRBV5-1	TRBJ1-1
TGTGCCAGCAGCCAAGATAATAGGGGAGCTTTCTTT	CASSQDNRGAFF	.	few	TRBV3-1	TRBJ1-1
TGTGCCAGCCGGGCCTATAATTCACCCCTCCACTTT	CASRAYNSPLHF	.	few	TRBV7-8	TRBJ1-6
TGTGCCAGTACCCCACGTGGTTCGGTCACTGAAGCTTTCTTT	CASTPRGSVTEAFF	.	few	TRBV19	TRBJ1-1
TGTGCCAGCAGTAGTTGGGGGGAGACCCAGTACTTC	CASSSWGETQYF	.	many	TRBV6-5	TRBJ2-5
TGCGCCAGCAGCCAAGTTAGCGGGGGGATCGGGGAGCTGTTTTTT	CASSQVSGGIGELFF	TRBD2	.	TRBV4-3	TRBJ2-2
TGCAGTGCTTGGACAGGGAACACTGAAGCTTTCTTT	CSAWTGNTEAFF	TRBD1	many	TRBV20-1	TRBJ1-1
TGTGCCAGCACCCGGGACACTAATTCACCCCTCCACTTT	CASTRDTNSPLHF	.	few	TRBV6-5	TRBJ1-6
TGTGCCAGCAGTTACTCGAACGGTCCGACTGGAAACACCATATATTTT	CASSYSNGPTGNTIYF	.	.	TRBV6-2/TRBV6-3	TRBJ1-3
TGTGCCAGCAGCTTAGCCGATAGCGGGGGGACCCGGGAGACCCAGTACTTC	CASSLADSGGTRETQYF	TRBD2	.	TRBV7-8	TRBJ2-5
TGTGCCAGCAGCCAAGGGGGTGGTAGGGGAGGCTACACCTTC	CASSQGGGRGGYTF	.	.	TRBV7-2	TRBJ1-2
TGCAGTGCTACCCCAGGCGGCGGGGGCTCAGATACGCAGTATTTT	CSATPGGGGSDTQYF	.	few	TRBV20-1	TRBJ2-3
TGTGCCAGCAGCGTAGAGGGACGGCTAGCGGGGGACGAGCAGTACTTC	CASSVEGRLAGDEQYF	TRBD2	few	TRBV9	TRBJ2-7
TGTGCCAGCAGTTTCCGATCCTGGGATGAGCAGTTCTTC	CASSFRSWDEQFF	.	few	TRBV28	TRBJ2-1
TGTGCCAGCAGGAAGAAAATATATAGCAATCAGCCCCAGCATTTT	CASRKKIYSNQPQHF	.	.	TRBV6-6	TRBJ1-5